The 4 T cell receptor beta chains reported below all come from one sample, sequenced in a study of vaccination effects on CD4 cells after COVID-19. Their antigen targets remain unknown. Antigen-specific CD4+ T cells expanded by the ViraFEST assay with viral peptide pools were then sequenced. Once cultured for about 9 days, the cells underwent separation to obtain CD4+ T cells. Participants completed two doses of the BNT162b2 or mRNA-1273 vaccine. The assay was immunoSEQ multiplex PCR, and TCRdb's table has in-frame clones only and misses some. This sample has fewer than 85,000 clones, with around four fifths found just once. The input for sequencing was CD4+ T cells from PBMCs cultured with HCoV-OC43 spike peptides, taken after COVID-19 vaccination. Subset described: HCoV-OC43 spike overlapping peptide pool stimulation. Receptors were obtained from a human donor who received a COVID-19 vaccine.

CDR3 nucleotides: TGCGCCAGCAGCCTCTTAGAGGGACGGACTTATAATTCACCCCTCCACTTT. Protein product: CASSLLEGRTYNSPLHF. The chain employs TRBV4-1 and TRBJ1-6; D is perhaps TRBD1 (5 bases). Trimming left V 4 bases short and J 4 bases short, with 17 bases between. The CDR3 runs 17 residues. Germline CDR1 is MGHRA and CDR2 is YSYEKL.

V is TRBV6-5 and J is TRBJ2-3; D ambiguous. V gave up 5 bases and J gave up 1 base, with 13 bases separating them. This CDR3 contains 15 residues. The germline V gene encodes CDR1 MNHEY and CDR2 SVGAGI. The CDR3 region has the DNA TGTGCCAGCAGTAGCCGGGCCGCACGCACAGATACGCAGTATTTT. It is translated as CASSSRAARTDTQYF.

This clone was recorded a few times. The chain couples TRBV5-5 to TRBJ1-5; weak D call: TRBD1 (6 bases). Trimming left V 1 base short and J 7 bases short, with 24 bases between. CDR1 is SGHKS, CDR2 YYEKEE, per germline (reference sequence). The CDR3 sequence is 18 residues long. The CDR3 here is CASSLFTTLQGGEQPQHF. The CDR3 nucleotides read TGTGCCAGCAGCTTGTTCACTACCCTACAGGGAGGAGAGCAGCCCCAGCATTTT.

V gene TRBV7-2 combines with J gene TRBJ1-2, with D unclear. Germline V CDR1 and CDR2: SGHTA, FQGNSA. The CDR3 length is 14 residues. V lost 2 bases and J lost 8, with 15 bases in between. For the CDR3, the DNA is TGTGCCAGCAGCTTAAACGGAGGGCCCGGAGGCTACACCTTC. Amino acids: CASSLNGGPGGYTF.